The clone carrying this T cell receptor (beta chain) was counted a single time. The antigen remains undetermined. The data derive from a study of T cells in localized non-small cell lung cancer. Study-level points and caveats: Longer survival (overall) was linked to higher T cell density in blood. In adjacent lung appeared a median about 57 of the top 100 tumor clones. Only one tumor region was sequenced, so heterogeneity remains possible. Uninvolved adjacent lung showed higher T cell clonality than tumor.

Here immunoSEQ multiplex PCR was the method, and the copy in TCRdb shows in-frame clones only, minus some. The sample has approximately 30,000 clones; approximately 90% are singletons. With V trimmed by 5 bases and J by 12 bases, 7 bases remained unmatched. The CDR3 extends over 13 amino acids. CDR1 MDHEN and CDR2 SYDVKM come from the germline V gene. Sequencing used peripheral blood mononuclear cells, obtained before any cancer treatment. This TCR derives from a female donor of 60 years or more with stage II lung adenocarcinoma. The rearrangement links TRBV28 to TRBJ1-4; 9 nucleotides line up with TRBD1. The CDR3 DNA sequence: TGTGCCAGCAGTCACGCGGACAGGGGAGAACTGTTTTTT. The encoded protein is CASSHADRGELFF.